Sequencing of this T cell receptor beta chain was carried out in a study of T-cell reconstitution after alpha-beta-depleted transplantation in children. The library targeted TCRbeta and was prepared with unique molecular identifiers. From the PCR reads, TCRdb called clonotypes with MiXCR, one entry per CDR3 protein. The sample lists hundreds of thousands of distinct CDR3 sequences; roughly a tenth were seen once. The input for sequencing was PBMCs from the stem cell graft donor, taken from the stem cell graft. The TCR sequence derives from a human donor who donated a stem cell graft to a child with acute myeloid leukemia.

DNA for the CDR3: TGTGCCAGCAGCGTAGGGGCCAGTCTCTCGTACAATGAGCAGTTCTTC. This encodes CASSVGASLSYNEQFF. The V call is TRBV9, the J call TRBJ2-1, with unresolved D. The V gene's germline CDR1 is SGDLS and CDR2 YYNGEE. The CDR3 is 16 residues long. V was trimmed by 0 bases and J by 4 bases, leaving 14 bases between them.